This TCR beta chain was recovered during a study of identical twins. Findings and caveats of the study: For monozygotic twins, models underestimated out-of-frame TCR alpha sharing. With abundant cord blood beta clonotypes, insertions were fewer; memory repertoires showed no such pattern. Where beta out-of-frame sequences were concerned, excess twin sharing was weaker.

Many counts were recorded for this clonotype. Its antigen is still unknown. Each CDR3 protein gets one entry after TCRdb re-called the 5' RACE reads with MiXCR. The sample holds 200,000 to 300,000 distinct CDR3 sequences; about 11% are singletons and the top ten take 10%. Losses at the gene ends were 5 bases for V and 6 bases for J; bases not matched to a gene: 7. The CDR3 is 15 amino acids. The chain has TRBV12-3 or TRBV12-4 and TRBJ2-2; 9 bases agree with TRBD1. The sequencing input was memory T cells sorted from blood. The receptor was derived from a man between 45 and 60 years old in good health. CDR3 loop: CASSPGQGYAGELFF. As DNA, the CDR3 is TGTGCCAGCAGTCCGGGACAGGGCTACGCCGGGGAGCTGTTTTTT.